A selection of T cell receptor beta chains follows, all from one sample in a study of neurological immune-mediated disorders. TCRdb passed the 5' RACE reads through MiXCR, listing each CDR3 protein once. The data contain about 59,000 distinct CDR3 sequences, roughly an eighth of them seen just once; the ten biggest clones take up around 11%. Input material: PBMCs. Source of these receptors: a woman in her sixties with HTLV-1-associated myelopathy (HAM/TSP). Each CDR3 is given with its conserved first and last residue. A clone size is listed for some rows: how often the clone was seen (once, few, many), or a class if it is expanded.

TRBV5-1	many	TRBJ2-5	CASSLSWRRQETQYF
TRBV28	many	TRBJ2-5	CASSESGEETQYF
TRBV3-1	many	TRBJ2-1	CASSQAQGLNEQFF
TRBV2	many	TRBJ2-3	CASSFILNADTQYF
TRBV27	many	TRBJ2-1	CASHSGLAKSSYNEQFF
TRBV6-2/TRBV6-3	many	TRBJ2-1	CASSYTWTAKQFF
TRBV12-3/TRBV12-4	many	TRBJ2-1	CASSPGTGRFYNEQFF
TRBV12-3/TRBV12-4	NA	TRBJ2-7	CASSLWLIDSYDQYF
TRBV12-3/TRBV12-4	few	TRBJ1-1	CASSLWVGTEAFF
TRBV20-1	many	TRBJ2-3	CSARRTSGRVSDTQYF